The 22 T cell receptor beta chains below come from one sample, sequenced in a study of shared clonotypes between healthy human individuals. Only CD45RO-negative cells positively selected for CCR7 counted as naive CD8 cells, so terminally differentiated effector memory CD45RA+ cells were excluded. Assay: immunoSEQ multiplex PCR; the TCRdb copy retains only in-frame clones and omits some. The sample has about 580,000 clones; roughly 98% are singletons. Sequencing used naive CD8+ T cells sorted from blood. The receptors were gathered from a man under 40 in good health.

The genes are TRBV6-6 and TRBJ2-7; TRBD2 matches at 9 bases. The CDR3 contains 15 residues. Looked up from germline, CDR1 is MNHNY and CDR2 is SVGAGI (reference sequence). After removal of 5 bases from V and 3 bases from J, the junction contained 8 bases not matched to a gene. DNA of the CDR3: TGTGCCAGCAGTAGGCCGGGACTAGCTTTCTACGAGCAGTACTTC. Protein sequence: CASSRPGLAFYEQYF.

The rearrangement links TRBV27 to TRBJ2-7, with TRBD1 identical over 9 bases. V dropped 5 bases and J dropped 2; count of bases not matched to a gene: 10. The CDR3 has 16 amino acids. Germline V gene data show CDR1 as MNHEY and CDR2 as SMNVEV (reference sequence). The CDR3 coding sequence is TGTGCCAGCAGTCCTAGACAGGGGGTAAGGACCTACGAGCAGTACTTC. It encodes CASSPRQGVRTYEQYF.

In DNA, the CDR3 is TGTGCCAGCAGCTTAGGCGGGACTAGCGGGAGAGAGCAGTTCTTC. Amino acids: CASSLGGTSGREQFF. The genes are TRBV7-6 and TRBJ2-1; the match to TRBD2 covers 14 bases. Germline lookup yields CDR1 SGHVS and CDR2 FNYEAQ. The V gene end was trimmed by 1 base and the J gene end by 10 bases; junction bases not matched to a gene: 3. This CDR3 has 15 amino acids.

For the CDR3, the DNA is TGTGCCAGCAGCTTTCCCCAACAGATCGCAAACACCGGGGAGCTGTTTTTT. Translated, it gives CASSFPQQIANTGELFF. The V and J genes are TRBV7-9 and TRBJ2-2; no clear D gene. The CDR3 is made up of 17 amino acids. Trimming took off 3 bases at V and 2 bases at J, with 16 bases between the two ends. Germline-derived CDR1 and CDR2 are SEHNR and FQNEAQ (reference sequence).

The chain employs TRBV7-9 and TRBJ2-7; maybe TRBD2 (5 bases). V lost 4 bases, J lost 5 bases, and 12 bases lay in between. The germline V gene encodes CDR1 SEHNR and CDR2 FQNEAQ (reference sequence). This CDR3 spans 13 amino acids. CDR3 protein: CASSSGRSDEQYF. CDR3 coding DNA: TGTGCCAGCAGCTCGGGAAGGTCTGACGAGCAGTACTTC.

This chain uses TRBV7-9 with TRBJ2-7; the D gene is possibly TRBD1 (5 bases). Trimming took off 3 bases at V and 5 bases at J, with 8 bases between the two ends. Germline loops: CDR1 SEHNR, CDR2 FQNEAQ (reference sequence). This CDR3 region has 12 residues. The CDR3 DNA is TGTGCCAGCAGCTTCATGGGGCACGAGCAGTACTTC. Its protein product is CASSFMGHEQYF.

This clone was seen just once. The chain employs TRBV27 and TRBJ2-3; D is uncertain. Germline-derived CDR1 and CDR2 are MNHEY and SMNVEV (reference sequence). The CDR3 covers 15 residues. Trimming cost V 6 bases and J 2 bases, with 15 bases left between them. The CDR3 DNA is TGTGCCAGCAGCGGCCTGGCGGATTACACAGATACGCAGTATTTT. Amino acid sequence: CASSGLADYTDTQYF.

The chain has TRBV7-9 and TRBJ2-7, with a possible D match to TRBD1 (6 bases). The germline V gene encodes CDR1 SEHNR and CDR2 FQNEAQ (reference sequence). V lost 3 bases to trimming and J lost 2 bases, with 17 bases between them. The CDR3 length is 16 residues. This CDR3 is CASSFASGDTTYEQYF. In DNA, the CDR3 is TGTGCCAGCAGCTTCGCCTCCGGGGACACCACCTACGAGCAGTACTTC.

Points on this clone: The germline gene is not matched at one end of the junction; a read error may be the cause. The rearrangement uses TRBV7-9 and TRBJ2-7; unclear D gene. The CDR3 spans 12 residues. Germline CDR1 and CDR2: SEHNR and FQNEAQ (reference sequence). DNA for the CDR3: TGTGCCAGCAGCTTAGGGTGGCAATCACTGGGATTC. Translating it yields CASSLGWQSLGF. The entire variable domain, with the rest obtained from reference TRBV7-9 and TRBJ2-7, is as follows: DTGVSQNPRHKITKRGQNVTFRCDPISEHNRLYWYRQTLGQGPEFLTYFQNEAQLEKSRLLSDRFSAERPKGSFSTLEIQRTEQGDSAMYLCASSLGWQSLGFGPGTRLTVT.

In this sample, this clone turned up a few times. The rearrangement uses TRBV27 and TRBJ2-7; 10 bases line up with TRBD2. The V segment lost 5 bases and the J segment 4 bases; nucleotides outside the gene matches: 8. In germline, CDR1 is MNHEY, CDR2 SMNVEV (reference sequence). The CDR3 runs to 15 residues. For the CDR3, the DNA is TGTGCCAGCAGTCATACAGCGGGAGGGCTTTACGAGCAGTACTTC. It translates to CASSHTAGGLYEQYF.

The chain uses TRBV5-6 and TRBJ2-7; weak D call: TRBD1 (5 bases). The germline CDR1 and CDR2 sequences are SGHDT and YYEEEE. The V gene lost 7 bases and the J gene lost 5 bases, with 13 bases spanning the gap. The CDR3 has 12 amino acids. Written as DNA, the CDR3 is TGTGCCAGCCGCCAGGGTGCCCACGAGCAGTACTTC. Translating gives CASRQGAHEQYF.

The CDR3 region is CASRLGTGGNHVYEQYF. CDR3 DNA sequence: TGTGCCAGCCGTTTAGGGACAGGGGGCAATCATGTCTACGAGCAGTACTTC. V and J are TRBV7-9 and TRBJ2-7; 12 bases fit TRBD1. With V trimmed by 8 bases and J by 3 bases, 14 bases remained unmatched. Germline V gene lookup returns CDR1 SEHNR and CDR2 FQNEAQ (reference sequence). This CDR3 is 17 amino acids long.

The rearrangement joins TRBV13 to TRBJ2-2; 7 nucleotides match TRBD1. Trimming cost V 5 bases and J 2 bases; bases outside gene matches: 14. The CDR3 covers 18 residues. Germline values: CDR1 PRHDT, CDR2 FYEKMQ (reference sequence). The CDR3: CASSLRDSDLQNTGELFF. The CDR3 DNA reads TGTGCCAGCAGCCTAAGGGACAGCGACTTACAAAACACCGGGGAGCTGTTTTTT. The full variable domain, rest sourced from reference TRBV13 and TRBJ2-2, is AAGVIQSPRHLIKEKRETATLKCYPIPRHDTVYWYQQGPGQDPQFLISFYEKMQSDKGSIPDRFSAQQFSDYHSELNMSSLELGDSALYFCASSLRDSDLQNTGELFFGEGSRLTVL.

This sequence joins TRBV30 and TRBJ2-7; 8 nucleotides match TRBD1. V dropped 5 bases and J dropped 1; count of bases not matched to a gene: 10. The CDR3 consists of 15 residues. Germline CDR1 is GTSNPN and CDR2 is SVGIG (reference sequence). The CDR3 nucleotides read TGTGCCTGGTCGCTTCCGGACAGGGCGTCCTACGAGCAGTACTTC. It specifies CAWSLPDRASYEQYF.

This CDR3 is CASSSEQQETQYF. CDR3 DNA: TGCGCCAGCAGCTCGGAGCAACAAGAGACCCAGTACTTC. This sequence joins TRBV5-1 and TRBJ2-5; D is uncertain. The ends were cut back, 3 bases at V and 2 bases at J, with 8 bases in the middle. CDR1 and CDR2 (germline): SGHRS, YFSETQ. CDR3 length: 13 residues.

CDR3 bases: TGTGCCAGCAGCGGGGGACAGGTTGTCTCTCCCGGGGTTGGCTATGGCTACACCTTC. Encoded protein: CASSGGQVVSPGVGYGYTF. The rearrangement links TRBV5-6 to TRBJ1-2; 8 nucleotides agree with TRBD1. CDR3 size: 19 residues. CDR1 and CDR2 (germline): SGHDT, YYEEEE. The V and J ends lost 4 bases and 4 bases, in that order; junction bases with no gene match: 21.

The V and J genes are TRBV27 and TRBJ1-1, with TRBD1 identical over 7 bases. Looked up from germline, CDR1 is MNHEY and CDR2 is SMNVEV (reference sequence). Trimming at V came to 5 bases and at J to 7 bases, leaving 19 bases not matched to a gene. The CDR3 is 17 amino acids. Here the CDR3 DNA reads TGTGCCAGCAGTCCCCGGAGAGACAGGGCATGGGACAATGAAGCTTTCTTT. It codes for CASSPRRDRAWDNEAFF.

V gene TRBV10-3 combines with J gene TRBJ2-6; D perhaps matches TRBD1 (6 bases). CDR3 size: 17 residues. The V end was cut by 6 bases, the J end by 5 bases, with 20 bases between. The germline V gene encodes CDR1 ENHRY and CDR2 SYGVKD. The CDR3 DNA reads TGTGCCATCAGGGGTGTGGACAGTTCCCTCTGGGCCAACGTCCTGACTTTC. The encoded protein is CAIRGVDSSLWANVLTF.

The chain employs TRBV27 and TRBJ2-1; possibly TRBD1 for D (6 bases). The CDR3 length is 14 residues. V lost 5 bases, J lost 10 bases, and 18 bases lay in between. The V gene's germline CDR1 is MNHEY and CDR2 SMNVEV (reference sequence). CDR3 amino acids: CASSLTGHPVEQFF. The CDR3 DNA sequence: TGTGCCAGCAGTCTAACGGGACACCCGGTGGAGCAGTTCTTC.

This clone came up once. The chain links TRBV29-1 to TRBJ2-5; D could derive from TRBD1 or TRBD2 (5 bases each). With 6 bases removed from V and 1 base from J, the gap between germline ends came to 12 bases. Germline lookup yields CDR1 SQVTM and CDR2 ANQGSEA. The CDR3 is 13 residues long. CDR3 DNA sequence: TGCAGCGTCGAGGGGCCTCTCCAAGAGACCCAGTACTTC. Translated: CSVEGPLQETQYF.

The chain carries TRBV27 and TRBJ2-2; D may be TRBD2 (5 bases). Germline values: CDR1 MNHEY, CDR2 SMNVEV (reference sequence). The CDR3 extends over 13 amino acids. The V gene lost 2 bases and the J gene lost 7 bases, with 8 bases spanning the gap. The CDR3, as DNA: TGTGCCAGCAGTTTACTGGGAGACGGGGAGCTGTTTTTT. As protein: CASSLLGDGELFF.

The chain combines TRBV28 with TRBJ2-3, with 7 bases aligning to TRBD2. The CDR3 runs 15 residues. Germline V gene sequence: CDR1 MDHEN, CDR2 SYDVKM. Trimming took 8 bases from V and 1 from J; bases not matched to a gene: 9. CDR3 in DNA: TGTGCCAGCGATCGGGGCGGGAGCCGCACAGATACGCAGTATTTT. This encodes CASDRGGSRTDTQYF.